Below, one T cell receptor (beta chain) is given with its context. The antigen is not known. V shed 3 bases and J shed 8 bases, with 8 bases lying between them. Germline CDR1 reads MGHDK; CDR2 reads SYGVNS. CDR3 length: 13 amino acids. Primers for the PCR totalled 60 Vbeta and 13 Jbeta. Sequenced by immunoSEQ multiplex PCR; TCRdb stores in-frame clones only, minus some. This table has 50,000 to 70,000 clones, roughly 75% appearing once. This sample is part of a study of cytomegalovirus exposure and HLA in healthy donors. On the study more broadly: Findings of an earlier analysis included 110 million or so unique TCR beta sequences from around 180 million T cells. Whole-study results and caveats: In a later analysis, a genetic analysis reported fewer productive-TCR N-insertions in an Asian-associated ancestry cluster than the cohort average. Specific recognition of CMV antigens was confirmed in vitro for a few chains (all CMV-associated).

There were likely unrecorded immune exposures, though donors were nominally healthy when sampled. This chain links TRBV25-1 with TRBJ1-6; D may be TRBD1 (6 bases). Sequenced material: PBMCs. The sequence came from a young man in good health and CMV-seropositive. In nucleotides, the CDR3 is TGTGCCAGCAGTGACAGGGGCCATTCACCCCTCCACTTT. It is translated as CASSDRGHSPLHF. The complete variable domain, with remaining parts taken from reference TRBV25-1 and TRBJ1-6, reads EADIYQTPRYLVIGTGKKITLECSQTMGHDKMYWYQQDPGMELHLIHYSYGVNSTEKGDLSSESTVSRIRTEHFPLTLESARPSHTSQYLCASSDRGHSPLHFGNGTRLTVT.